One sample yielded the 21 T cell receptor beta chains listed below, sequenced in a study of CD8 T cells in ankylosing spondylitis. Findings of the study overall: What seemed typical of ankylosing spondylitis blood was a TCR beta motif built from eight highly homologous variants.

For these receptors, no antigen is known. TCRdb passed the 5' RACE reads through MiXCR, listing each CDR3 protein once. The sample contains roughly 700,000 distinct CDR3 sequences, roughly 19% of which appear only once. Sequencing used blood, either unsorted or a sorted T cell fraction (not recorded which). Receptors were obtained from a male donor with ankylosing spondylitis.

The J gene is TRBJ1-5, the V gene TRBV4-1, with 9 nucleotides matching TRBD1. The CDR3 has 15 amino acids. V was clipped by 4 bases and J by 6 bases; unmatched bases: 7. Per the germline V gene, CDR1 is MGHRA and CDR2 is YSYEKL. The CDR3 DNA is TGCGCCAGCAGCCCTACCGGGACAGGGCCTCAGCCCCAGCATTTT. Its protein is CASSPTGTGPQPQHF.

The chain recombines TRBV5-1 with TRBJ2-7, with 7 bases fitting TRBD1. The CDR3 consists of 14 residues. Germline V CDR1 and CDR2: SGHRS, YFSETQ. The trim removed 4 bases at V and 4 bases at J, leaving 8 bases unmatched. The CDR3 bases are TGCGCCAGCAGCATGTCAGGGGGACGATACGAGCAGTACTTC. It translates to CASSMSGGRYEQYF.

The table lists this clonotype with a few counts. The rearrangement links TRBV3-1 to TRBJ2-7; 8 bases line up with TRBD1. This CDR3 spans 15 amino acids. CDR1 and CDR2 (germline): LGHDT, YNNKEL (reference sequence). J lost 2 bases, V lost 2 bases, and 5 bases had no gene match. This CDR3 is CASSQKDRAPYEQYF. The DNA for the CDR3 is TGTGCCAGCAGCCAAAAGGACAGGGCCCCCTACGAGCAGTACTTC.

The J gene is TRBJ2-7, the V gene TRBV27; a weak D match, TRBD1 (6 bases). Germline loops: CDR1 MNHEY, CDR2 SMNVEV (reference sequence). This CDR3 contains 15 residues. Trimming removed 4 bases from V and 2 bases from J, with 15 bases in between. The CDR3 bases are TGTGCCAGCAGTTCCGGACAGACGGTGCCCTACGAGCAGTACTTC. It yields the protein CASSSGQTVPYEQYF.

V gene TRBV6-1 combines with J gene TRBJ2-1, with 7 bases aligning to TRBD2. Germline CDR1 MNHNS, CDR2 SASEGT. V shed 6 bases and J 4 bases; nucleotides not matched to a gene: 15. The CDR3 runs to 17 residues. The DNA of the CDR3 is TGTGCCAGCAGCCCCTTCGGACTAAGCGGGATTTACAATGAGCAGTTCTTC. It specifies CASSPFGLSGIYNEQFF.

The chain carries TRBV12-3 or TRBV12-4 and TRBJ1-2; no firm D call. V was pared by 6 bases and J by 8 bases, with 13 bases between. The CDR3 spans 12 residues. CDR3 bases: TGTGCCAGCAGCCAGAAGGGCGGAGGCTACACCTTC. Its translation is CASSQKGGGYTF.

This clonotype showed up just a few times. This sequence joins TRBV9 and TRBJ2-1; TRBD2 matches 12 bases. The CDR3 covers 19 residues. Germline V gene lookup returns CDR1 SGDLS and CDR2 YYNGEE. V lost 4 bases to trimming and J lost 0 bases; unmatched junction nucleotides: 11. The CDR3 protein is CASSLTSGGLMSSYNEQFF. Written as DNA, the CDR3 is TGTGCCAGCAGCCTTACTAGCGGGGGGTTAATGAGCTCCTACAATGAGCAGTTCTTC.

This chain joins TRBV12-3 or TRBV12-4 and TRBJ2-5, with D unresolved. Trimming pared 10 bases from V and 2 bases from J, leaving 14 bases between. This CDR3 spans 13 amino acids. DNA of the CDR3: TGTGCCATTTTAAGCAGGACGCAAGAGACCCAGTACTTC. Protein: CAILSRTQETQYF.

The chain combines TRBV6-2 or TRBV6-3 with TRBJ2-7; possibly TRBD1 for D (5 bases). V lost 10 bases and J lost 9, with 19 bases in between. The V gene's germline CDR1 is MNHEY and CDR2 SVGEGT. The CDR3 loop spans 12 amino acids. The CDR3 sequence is CATRQTNRAQYF. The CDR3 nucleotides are TGTGCCACCCGACAGACCAATCGGGCGCAGTACTTC.

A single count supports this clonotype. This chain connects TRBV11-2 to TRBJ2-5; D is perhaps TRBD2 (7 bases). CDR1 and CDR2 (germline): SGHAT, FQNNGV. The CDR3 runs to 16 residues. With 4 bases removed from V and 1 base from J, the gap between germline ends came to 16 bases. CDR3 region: CASSSRGGGFQETQYF. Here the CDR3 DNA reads TGTGCCAGCAGCTCAAGGGGGGGGGGTTTCCAAGAGACCCAGTACTTC.

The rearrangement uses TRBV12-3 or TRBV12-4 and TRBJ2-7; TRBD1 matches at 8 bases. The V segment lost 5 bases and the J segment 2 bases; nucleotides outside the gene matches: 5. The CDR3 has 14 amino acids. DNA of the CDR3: TGTGCCAGCAGTGGGGACAGGTCCGCCTACGAGCAGTACTTC. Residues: CASSGDRSAYEQYF.

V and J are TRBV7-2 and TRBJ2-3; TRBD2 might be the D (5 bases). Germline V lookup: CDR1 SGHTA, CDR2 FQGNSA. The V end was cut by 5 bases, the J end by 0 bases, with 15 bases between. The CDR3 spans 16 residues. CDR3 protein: CASSPWAGLSTDTQYF. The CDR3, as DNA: TGTGCCAGCAGCCCGTGGGCGGGCCTCAGCACAGATACGCAGTATTTT. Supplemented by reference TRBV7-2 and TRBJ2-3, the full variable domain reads GAGVSQSPSNKVTEKGKDVELRCDPISGHTALYWYRQSLGQGLEFLIYFQGNSAPDKSGLPSDRFSAERTGGSVSTLTIQRTQQEDSAVYLCASSPWAGLSTDTQYFGPGTRLTVL.

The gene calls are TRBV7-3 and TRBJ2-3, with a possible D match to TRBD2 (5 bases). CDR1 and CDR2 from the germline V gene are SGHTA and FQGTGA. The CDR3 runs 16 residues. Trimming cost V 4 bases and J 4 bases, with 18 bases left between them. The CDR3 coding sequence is TGTGCCAGCAGCTACAACCCGGGCCACGGGGCAGATACGCAGTATTTT. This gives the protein CASSYNPGHGADTQYF.

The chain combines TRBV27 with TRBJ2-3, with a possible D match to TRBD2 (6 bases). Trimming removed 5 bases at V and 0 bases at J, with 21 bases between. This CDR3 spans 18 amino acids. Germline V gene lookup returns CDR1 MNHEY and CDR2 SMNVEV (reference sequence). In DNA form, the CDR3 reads TGTGCCAGCAGTCTCCTAGGCAGGACTAAACGAAGCACAGATACGCAGTATTTT. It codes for CASSLLGRTKRSTDTQYF.

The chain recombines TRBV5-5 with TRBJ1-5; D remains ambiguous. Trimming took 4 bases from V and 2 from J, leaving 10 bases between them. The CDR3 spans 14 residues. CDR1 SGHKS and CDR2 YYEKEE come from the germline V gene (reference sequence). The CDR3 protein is CASSPLSGNQPQHF. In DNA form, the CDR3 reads TGTGCCAGCAGCCCATTGAGTGGCAATCAGCCCCAGCATTTT.

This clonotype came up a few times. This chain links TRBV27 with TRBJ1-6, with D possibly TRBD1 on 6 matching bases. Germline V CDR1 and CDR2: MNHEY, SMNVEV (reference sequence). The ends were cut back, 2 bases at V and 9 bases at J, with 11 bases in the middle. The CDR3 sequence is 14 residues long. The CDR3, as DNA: TGTGCCAGCAGTTTAACAGGGATGGGTTCACCCCTCCACTTT. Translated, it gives CASSLTGMGSPLHF.

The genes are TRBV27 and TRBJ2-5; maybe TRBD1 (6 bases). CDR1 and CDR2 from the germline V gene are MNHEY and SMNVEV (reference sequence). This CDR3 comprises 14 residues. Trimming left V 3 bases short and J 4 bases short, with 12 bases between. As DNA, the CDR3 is TGTGCCAGCAGTTTGGCGCAGGGGTCAGAGACCCAGTACTTC. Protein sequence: CASSLAQGSETQYF.

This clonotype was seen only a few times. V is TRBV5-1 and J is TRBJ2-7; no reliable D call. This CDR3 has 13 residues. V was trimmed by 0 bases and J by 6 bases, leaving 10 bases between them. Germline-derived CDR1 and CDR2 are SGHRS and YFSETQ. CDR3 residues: CASSLAVVGEQYF. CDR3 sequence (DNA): TGCGCCAGCAGCTTGGCCGTGGTGGGCGAGCAGTACTTC.

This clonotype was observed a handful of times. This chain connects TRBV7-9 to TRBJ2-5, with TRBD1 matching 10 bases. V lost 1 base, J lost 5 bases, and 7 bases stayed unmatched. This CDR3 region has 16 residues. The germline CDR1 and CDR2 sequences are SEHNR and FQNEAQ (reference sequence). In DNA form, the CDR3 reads TGTGCCAGCAGCTTAGTTGGGACAGGGGAGCGGGAGACCCAGTACTTC. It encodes CASSLVGTGERETQYF.

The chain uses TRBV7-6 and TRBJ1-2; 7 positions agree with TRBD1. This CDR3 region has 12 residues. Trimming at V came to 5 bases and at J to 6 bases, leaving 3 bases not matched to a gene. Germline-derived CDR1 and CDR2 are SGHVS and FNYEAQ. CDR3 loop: CASSDRANGYTF. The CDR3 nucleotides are TGTGCCAGCAGCGACAGGGCAAATGGCTACACCTTC.

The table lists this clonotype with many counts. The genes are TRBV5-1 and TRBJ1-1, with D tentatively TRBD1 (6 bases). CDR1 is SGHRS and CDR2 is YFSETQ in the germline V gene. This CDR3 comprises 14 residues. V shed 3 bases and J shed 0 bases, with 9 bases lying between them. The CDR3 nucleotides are TGCGCCAGCAGCTCTGGACAGATGAACACTGAAGCTTTCTTT. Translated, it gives CASSSGQMNTEAFF.